The sequence of this T cell receptor (beta chain) was determined in a study of identical twins. V lost 4 bases and J lost 1; bases outside the gene matches: 8. The CDR3 covers 17 residues. Germline V gene lookup returns CDR1 SGHTS and CDR2 YDEGEE. Study-wide points: With monozygotic twins, out-of-frame TCR alpha sharing exceeded what models estimated.

TCRdb recomputed calls from the 5' RACE reads with MiXCR, one row per CDR3 protein. The data show about 520,000 distinct CDR3 sequences, with roughly a fifth seen just once and around 0.9% held by the top ten. Only a few counts were recorded for this clonotype. Antigen unknown. The sample also formed part of further work on T cells expressing NK-cell markers. That work states: From sorted CD3+CD56+NKG2C+, CD3+CD56+NKG2C- and CD3+CD56-NKG2C+ T cells came the TCR beta repertoires.

The chain joins TRBV5-8 to TRBJ2-2; 9 nucleotides agree with TRBD2. The TCR was taken from a woman aged 18-35 years in good health. Material: CD4+ T cells sorted from blood. The CDR3 coding sequence is TGTGCCAGCAGCCCCCTGGGGACTAGCAAGAACACCGGGGAGCTGTTTTTT. This translates into CASSPLGTSKNTGELFF.